What follows describes a single T cell receptor (beta chain). Its antigen is undetermined. Some clones are missing from TCRdb's copy, which holds only in-frame ones; the method was immunoSEQ multiplex PCR. The sample includes some 49,000 clones, around three quarters seen only once; the top ten take 4.9%. This record comes from a study of a mutant IDH1 vaccine in newly diagnosed glioma. Study at large: Patients under treatment included around 60% males and about 40% females and had a mean age of approximately 44 years. It was radiotherapy, temozolomide, or both that patients received previously, with most receiving both.

Specified time point: week 47, end of study. One vaccine dose held 300 ug of mutant IDH1 20-mer peptide and came with topical imiquimod. Each patient was administered eight vaccinations, scheduled in weeks 1, 3, 5, 7, 11, 15, 19 and 23. Study-wide points: Pseudoprogression seemed unlinked to shifts in top peripheral T cell clonotypes.

This CDR3 region has 16 residues. The ends were cut back, 5 bases at V and 5 bases at J, with 18 bases in the middle. The germline CDR1 and CDR2 sequences are SGHVS and FNYEAQ. This sequence was found in a woman between 40 and 55 years old with glioma. Some clones in this sample may be carry-over from other donors' samples. Here the sequenced sample was PBMCs, taken from a glioma patient whose treatment included an IDH1 peptide vaccine. The J gene is TRBJ2-2, the V gene TRBV7-6; maybe TRBD2 (6 bases). The CDR3 sequence: CASSRSPGGVTGELFF. CDR3 bases: TGTGCCAGCAGCCGATCCCCCGGAGGGGTGACCGGGGAGCTGTTTTTT.